The T cell receptor beta chain described here comes from a study of Graves' ophthalmopathy and Graves' hyperthyroidism. Study details: Samples of peripheral blood were obtained at initial diagnosis, prior to treatment of any kind.

Whole-study results and caveats: Detection in blood was also observed for most expanded thyroid clonotypes above 0.001 frequency. The model predicted progression of ophthalmopathy with a sensitivity of roughly 66%, and its specificity was 72% to 80%.

The authors amplified TCR beta CDR3 regions, and they did so from RNA transcripts for repertoire sequencing. HTBI-primed RT-PCR formed the first round, and a multiplex PCR formed the second. TCRdb recomputed calls from the multiplex PCR reads with MiXCR, one row per CDR3 protein. The sample includes approximately 700,000 distinct CDR3 sequences, 40% of them seen just once. From germline, CDR1 is SGHTA and CDR2 FQGNSA. V lost 3 bases and J lost 5, with 13 bases in between. This CDR3 has 14 amino acids. This clonotype occurred many times. Its specificity is not known. This receptor was identified in an adult man with Graves' ophthalmopathy. The source material was peripheral blood. The rearrangement uses TRBV7-2 and TRBJ2-5; D may be TRBD2 (6 bases). The CDR3 loop reads CASSFQVRGETQYF. CDR3 nucleotides: TGTGCCAGCAGCTTCCAGGTCCGGGGGGAGACCCAGTACTTC.